This TCR beta chain originates from a study of blood T cell repertoires in COVID-19. The CDR3 covers 14 residues. Germline-derived CDR1 and CDR2 are MGHRA and YSYEKL. Trimming took 1 base from V and 5 from J; bases not matched to a gene: 4. Assay: immunoSEQ multiplex PCR; the TCRdb copy retains only in-frame clones and omits some. The repertoire holds 400,000 or so clones, with 70% to 90% as singletons. Patients at the Seattle site were enrolled during active infection and followed longitudinally. The clonotype originates from a woman in her 40s with COVID-19, enrolled during active disease. This chain links TRBV4-1 with TRBJ2-5, with 7 bases matching TRBD2. The sequencing sample was made of peripheral blood. CDR3 nucleotides: TGCGCCAGCAGCCAAGTGGGGGGGTGGGAGACCCAGTACTTC. As protein: CASSQVGGWETQYF.